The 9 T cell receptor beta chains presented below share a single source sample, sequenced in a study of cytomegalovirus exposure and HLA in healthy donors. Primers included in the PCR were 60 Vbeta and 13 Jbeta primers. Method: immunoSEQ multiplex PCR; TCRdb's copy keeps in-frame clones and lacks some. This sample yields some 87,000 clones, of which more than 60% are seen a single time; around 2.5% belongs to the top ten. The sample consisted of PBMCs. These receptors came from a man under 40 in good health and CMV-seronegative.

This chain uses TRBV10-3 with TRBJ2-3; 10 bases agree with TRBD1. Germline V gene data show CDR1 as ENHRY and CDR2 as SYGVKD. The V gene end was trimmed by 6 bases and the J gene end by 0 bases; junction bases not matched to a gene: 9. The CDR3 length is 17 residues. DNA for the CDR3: TGTGCCATCAGCCCTACCGGGACAGGGGCTAGCACAGATACGCAGTATTTT. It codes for CAISPTGTGASTDTQYF.

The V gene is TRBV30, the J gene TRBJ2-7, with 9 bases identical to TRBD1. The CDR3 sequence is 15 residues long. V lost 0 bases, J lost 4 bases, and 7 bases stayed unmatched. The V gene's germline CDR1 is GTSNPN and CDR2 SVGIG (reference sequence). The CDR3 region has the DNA TGTGCCTGGAGTGTAAATATGGGACAGGGATACGAGCAGTACTTC. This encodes CAWSVNMGQGYEQYF.

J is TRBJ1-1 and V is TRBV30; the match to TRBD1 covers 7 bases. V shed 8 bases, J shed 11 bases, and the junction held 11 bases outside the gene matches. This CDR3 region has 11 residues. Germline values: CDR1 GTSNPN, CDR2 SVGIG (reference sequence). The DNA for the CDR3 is TGTGCCGCAGGGGGAGAGATCGGGGCTTTCTTT. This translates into CAAGGEIGAFF.

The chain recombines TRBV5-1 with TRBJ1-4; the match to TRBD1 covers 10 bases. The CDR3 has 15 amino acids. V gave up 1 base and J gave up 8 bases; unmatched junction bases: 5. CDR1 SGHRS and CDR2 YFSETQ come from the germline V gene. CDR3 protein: CASSLSGTGDEKLFF. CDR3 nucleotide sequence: TGCGCCAGCAGCTTGTCCGGGACAGGGGACGAAAAACTGTTTTTT.

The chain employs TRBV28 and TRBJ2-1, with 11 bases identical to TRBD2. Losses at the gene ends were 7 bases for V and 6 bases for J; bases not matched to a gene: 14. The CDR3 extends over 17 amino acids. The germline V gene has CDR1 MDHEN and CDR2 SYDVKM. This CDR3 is CASTLPRLAGLGNEQFF. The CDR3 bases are TGTGCCAGCACCCTCCCCCGACTAGCGGGGTTAGGCAATGAGCAGTTCTTC.

The CDR3 DNA sequence: TGTGCCAGCAGTGAATCCGGGTTTAGACAGGGGTCCACAGATACGCAGTATTTT. Translating gives CASSESGFRQGSTDTQYF. This rearrangement joins TRBV25-1 to TRBJ2-3; 8 nucleotides line up with TRBD1. The CDR3 extends over 18 amino acids. Trimming took 1 base from V and 2 from J; bases not matched to a gene: 11. Germline V lookup: CDR1 MGHDK, CDR2 SYGVNS.

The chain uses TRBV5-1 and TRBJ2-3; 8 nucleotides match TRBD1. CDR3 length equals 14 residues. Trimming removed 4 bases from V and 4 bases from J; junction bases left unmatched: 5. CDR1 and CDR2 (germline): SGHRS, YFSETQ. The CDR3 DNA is TGCGCCAGCAGCCCGACAGGGGCAGCAGATACGCAGTATTTT. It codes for CASSPTGAADTQYF.

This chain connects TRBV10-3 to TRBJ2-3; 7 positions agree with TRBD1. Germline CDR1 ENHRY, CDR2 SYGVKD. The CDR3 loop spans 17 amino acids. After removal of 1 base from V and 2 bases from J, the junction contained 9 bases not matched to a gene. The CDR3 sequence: CAISEYLGQSITDTQYF. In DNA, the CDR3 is TGTGCCATCAGTGAGTACTTGGGACAGAGTATCACAGATACGCAGTATTTT.

In DNA form, the CDR3 reads TGTGCCAGTTCCGCAGGGGAAGGCGAGCAGTACTTC. Translating it yields CASSAGEGEQYF. This chain uses TRBV2 with TRBJ2-7, with a tentative D call TRBD1 (6 bases). V was cut by 9 bases and J by 6 bases, with 15 bases left in between. The CDR3 has 12 amino acids. Germline V lookup: CDR1 SNHLY, CDR2 FYNNEI.